The 21 T cell receptor beta chains presented below share a single source sample, sequenced in a study of cytomegalovirus exposure and HLA in healthy donors. Using immunoSEQ multiplex PCR, the repertoire was profiled, and TCRdb retains in-frame clones only, with some absent. The data contain 110,000 or so clones, about 91% of them singletons. Sequencing input: PBMCs. The receptors come from a man between 18 and 29 years old in good health and CMV-seronegative.

The V gene is TRBV10-3, the J gene TRBJ2-7, with TRBD1 matching over 7 bases. CDR1 ENHRY and CDR2 SYGVKD come from the germline V gene. V gave up 6 bases and J gave up 6 bases; unmatched junction bases: 2. The CDR3 has 11 residues. The CDR3 sequence: CAIREGAEQYF. The CDR3 nucleotides are TGTGCCATCAGAGAGGGGGCCGAGCAGTACTTC.

This clone was picked up one time. The CDR3 DNA reads as TGCGCCAGCAGCTTGGAAGGTGGACTAGCGGGAGGCCATGAGCAGTTCTTC. The encoded protein is CASSLEGGLAGGHEQFF. The V and J genes are TRBV5-1 and TRBJ2-1, with TRBD2 matching over 14 bases. CDR1 SGHRS and CDR2 YFSETQ come from the germline V gene. CDR3 length: 17 amino acids. Losses at the gene ends were 0 bases for V and 8 bases for J; bases not matched to a gene: 7.

The chain recombines TRBV27 with TRBJ2-3; 7 bases agree with TRBD2. Trimming at V came to 3 bases and at J to 3 bases, leaving 6 bases not matched to a gene. Germline V lookup: CDR1 MNHEY, CDR2 SMNVEV (reference sequence). The length of the CDR3 is 15 residues. CDR3 DNA: TGTGCCAGCAGTTTTGGGGGGGGTTTTACAGATACGCAGTATTTT. Amino acids: CASSFGGGFTDTQYF.

DNA of the CDR3: TGTGCCAGCAGCCGGTCGATGGGGGGATCCTACGAGCAGTACTTC. Translated, it gives CASSRSMGGSYEQYF. This sequence joins TRBV14 and TRBJ2-7, with TRBD2 as a possible D gene (6 bases). The germline V and J ends were trimmed by 4 bases and 1 base, with 14 bases remaining between them. Germline loops: CDR1 SGHDN, CDR2 FVKESK. The CDR3 covers 15 residues.

This chain uses TRBV28 with TRBJ2-7, with TRBD1 matching 9 bases. There are 18 residues in the CDR3. Germline V lookup: CDR1 MDHEN, CDR2 SYDVKM. Trimming at V came to 5 bases and at J to 2 bases, leaving 16 bases not matched to a gene. CDR3 in amino acids: CASSPHLRDRESTYEQYF. CDR3 DNA sequence: TGTGCCAGCAGTCCTCACCTCCGGGACAGGGAAAGCACCTACGAGCAGTACTTC.

J is TRBJ2-7 and V is TRBV30; TRBD1 aligns across 8 bases. Germline V CDR1 and CDR2: GTSNPN, SVGIG (reference sequence). The CDR3 extends over 13 amino acids. V shed 3 bases, J shed 4 bases, and the junction held 5 bases outside the gene matches. CDR3 amino acids: CAWRAGQDYEQYF. In DNA, the CDR3 is TGTGCCTGGAGGGCGGGACAGGATTACGAGCAGTACTTC.

This clone was counted only a few times. J is TRBJ1-2 and V is TRBV28; D might be TRBD1 (6 bases). The CDR3 has 12 amino acids. Germline CDR1 is MDHEN and CDR2 is SYDVKM. Trimming stripped 8 bases from V and 8 bases from J, with 15 bases between. CDR3 DNA sequence: TGTGCCAGCCAAGGGGGTACAGAGGGCTACACCTTC. Its protein product is CASQGGTEGYTF.

V and J are TRBV15 and TRBJ1-5; D call uncertain. Germline V lookup: CDR1 LNHNV, CDR2 YYDKDF (reference sequence). The CDR3 has 17 residues. V dropped 2 bases and J dropped 4 bases, with 18 bases sitting between them. The CDR3 DNA follows: TGTGCCACCAGCAGAACCTTGACCCCCAACGGGAATCAGCCCCAGCATTTT. Translated: CATSRTLTPNGNQPQHF.

V usage is TRBV27 and J usage is TRBJ1-5; 9 bases agree with TRBD1. J gave up 4 bases and V 6 bases, and 10 bases lay outside the gene matches. The CDR3 covers 16 residues. Germline lookup yields CDR1 MNHEY and CDR2 SMNVEV (reference sequence). CDR3 residues: CASSYSTGGANQPQHF. Written as DNA, the CDR3 is TGTGCCAGCAGCTACTCCACAGGGGGCGCAAATCAGCCCCAGCATTTT.

This chain links TRBV4-1 with TRBJ1-4; D is uncertain. This CDR3 has 14 residues. Trimming stripped 2 bases from V and 0 bases from J, with 4 bases between. Germline V lookup: CDR1 MGHRA, CDR2 YSYEKL. This chain's CDR3 is CASSQRATNEKLFF. The CDR3 region has the DNA TGCGCCAGCAGCCAACGGGCAACTAATGAAAAACTGTTTTTT.

The CDR3 bases are TGTGCCTGGAGTGTAGCGGGCACAGATACGCAGTATTTT. Encoded protein: CAWSVAGTDTQYF. The chain is built from TRBV30 and TRBJ2-3; a possible D gene is TRBD2 (5 bases). The CDR3 is 13 residues long. V lost 0 bases, J lost 1 base, and 5 bases lay in between. Germline V CDR1 and CDR2: GTSNPN, SVGIG (reference sequence).

This clone showed up just a few times. This rearrangement joins TRBV7-8 to TRBJ1-6, with a possible D match to TRBD1 (5 bases). The CDR3 covers 15 residues. Germline V gives CDR1 SGHVS, CDR2 FQNEAQ. Trimming took off 6 bases at V and 5 bases at J, with 14 bases between the two ends. The CDR3 here is CASRLTESHNSPLHF. The CDR3 DNA reads TGTGCCAGCAGATTGACAGAAAGTCATAATTCACCCCTCCACTTT.

The chain is built from TRBV9 and TRBJ2-1; D possibly corresponds to TRBD2 (5 bases). Germline CDR1 and CDR2: SGDLS and YYNGEE. V shed 2 bases and J shed 8 bases, with 11 bases lying between them. The CDR3 is made up of 13 amino acids. DNA for the CDR3: TGTGCCAGCAGCGTTTGGGAGTCCCATGAGCAGTTCTTC. Amino acids: CASSVWESHEQFF. The full variable domain, completed using reference TRBV9 and TRBJ2-1, is DSGVTQTPKHLITATGQRVTLRCSPRSGDLSVYWYQQSLDQGLQFLIQYYNGEERAKGNILERFSAQQFPDLHSELNLSSLELGDSALYFCASSVWESHEQFFGPGTRLTVL.

The chain employs TRBV18 and TRBJ1-1; tentatively, D is TRBD1 (5 bases). CDR1 is KGHSH and CDR2 is LQKENI in the germline V gene. This CDR3 has 15 residues. V was shortened by 1 base and J by 6 bases, with 15 bases between the two germline ends. The CDR3 loop reads CASSPRIVRDAEAFF. The DNA for the CDR3 is TGTGCCAGCTCACCACGGATAGTCAGGGATGCTGAAGCTTTCTTT.

The V gene is TRBV2, the J gene TRBJ2-5, with D possibly being TRBD2 (6 bases). This CDR3 is built from 12 residues. With 8 bases removed from V and 3 bases from J, the gap between germline ends came to 10 bases. CDR1 SNHLY and CDR2 FYNNEI come from the germline V gene. DNA for the CDR3: TGTGCCAGCGTCCGCGGGGAAGAGACCCAGTACTTC. Translated, it gives CASVRGEETQYF.

The gene calls are TRBV25-1 and TRBJ2-5, with D possibly TRBD1 on 6 matching bases. The CDR3 has 15 residues. The germline V and J ends were trimmed by 3 bases and 2 bases, with 13 bases remaining between them. Per germline, CDR1 MGHDK and CDR2 SYGVNS. The DNA of the CDR3 is TGTGCCAGCAGTGAGATCGACAGGCCTCAAGAGACCCAGTACTTC. This gives the protein CASSEIDRPQETQYF.

The chain couples TRBV29-1 to TRBJ2-3; D not resolved. CDR1 SQVTM and CDR2 ANQGSEA come from the germline V gene. The ends were cut back, 4 bases at V and 0 bases at J, with 8 bases in the middle. This CDR3 spans 13 amino acids. Here the CDR3 DNA reads TGCAGCGTTGGTAGTTCTAGCACAGATACGCAGTATTTT. Protein: CSVGSSSTDTQYF.

This clone was detected only once. V is TRBV6-5 and J is TRBJ2-2; D is uncertain. CDR1 and CDR2 from the germline V gene are MNHEY and SVGAGI. Between the trimmed V and J ends, which lost 5 bases and 4 bases, there was a span of 8 bases. The CDR3 runs to 13 residues. The CDR3 DNA sequence: TGTGCCAGCAGTCTTTCTCTCACCGGGGAGCTGTTTTTT. Its protein product is CASSLSLTGELFF.

The CDR3 loop is CASSPAFGAGNTIYF. The CDR3 DNA reads as TGTGCCAGCAGCCCAGCCTTCGGGGCTGGAAACACCATATATTTT. This chain joins TRBV5-4 and TRBJ1-3; D ambiguous. Trimming removed 4 bases from V and 2 bases from J, with 13 bases in between. The CDR3 sequence is 15 residues long. Germline values: CDR1 SGHNT, CDR2 YYREEE (reference sequence). Variable domain in full (rest from reference TRBV5-4 and TRBJ1-3): ETGVTQSPTHLIKTRGQQVTLRCSSQSGHNTVSWYQQALGQGPQFIFQYYREEENGRGNFPPRFSGLQFPNYSSELNVNALELDDSALYLCASSPAFGAGNTIYFGEGSWLTVV.

The chain links TRBV5-1 to TRBJ1-2, with D tentatively TRBD1 (6 bases). The ends were cut back, 3 bases at V and 6 bases at J, with 18 bases in the middle. Germline V gene sequence: CDR1 SGHRS, CDR2 YFSETQ. The CDR3 extends over 15 amino acids. The CDR3 reads CASSSFLQGLDGYTF. In nucleotides, the CDR3 is TGCGCCAGCAGCTCGTTCTTACAGGGTCTGGATGGCTACACCTTC. Variable domain in full (rest from reference TRBV5-1 and TRBJ1-2): KAGVTQTPRYLIKTRGQQVTLSCSPISGHRSVSWYQQTPGQGLQFLFEYFSETQRNKGNFPGRFSGRQFSNSRSEMNVSTLELGDSALYLCASSSFLQGLDGYTFGSGTRLTVV.

The sample holds a few counts of this clone. The chain has TRBV9 and TRBJ1-2; 7 nucleotides match TRBD1. The germline V gene encodes CDR1 SGDLS and CDR2 YYNGEE. CDR3 length equals 13 residues. V gave up 4 bases and J gave up 4 bases; unmatched junction bases: 4. The CDR3, as DNA: TGTGCCAGCAGCTTAGGGGGCCGCTATGGCTACACCTTC. Translation gives CASSLGGRYGYTF.